This TCR beta chain was observed in a study of identifying expanded T cells in peripheral blood. Here immunoSEQ multiplex PCR was the method, and the copy in TCRdb shows in-frame clones only, minus some. The table records approximately 100,000 clones, approximately 90% of them present only once. From germline, CDR1 is SNHLY and CDR2 FYNNEI. Trimming took 6 bases from V and 5 from J, leaving 13 bases between them. This CDR3 is built from 13 residues. Sequencing was done on a sample of blood. The V and J genes are TRBV2 and TRBJ1-1; D uncertain. The TCR comes from a person aged 18 to 69 in good health. The CDR3 nucleotides are TGTGCCAGCAGCGCAGATGCCCCAACTGAAGCTTTCTTT. It yields the protein CASSADAPTEAFF.